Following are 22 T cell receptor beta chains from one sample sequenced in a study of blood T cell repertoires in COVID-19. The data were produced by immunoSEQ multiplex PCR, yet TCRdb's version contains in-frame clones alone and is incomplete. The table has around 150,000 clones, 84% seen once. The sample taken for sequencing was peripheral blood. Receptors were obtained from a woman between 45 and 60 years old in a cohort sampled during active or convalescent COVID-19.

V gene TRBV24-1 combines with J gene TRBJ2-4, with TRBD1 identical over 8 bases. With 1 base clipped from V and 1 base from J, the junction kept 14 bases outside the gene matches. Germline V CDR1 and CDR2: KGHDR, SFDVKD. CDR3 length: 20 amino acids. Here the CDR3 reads CATSDFLRQGSSWAKNIQYF. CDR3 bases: TGTGCCACCAGTGATTTTCTGAGACAGGGGTCTTCTTGGGCCAAAAACATTCAGTACTTC.

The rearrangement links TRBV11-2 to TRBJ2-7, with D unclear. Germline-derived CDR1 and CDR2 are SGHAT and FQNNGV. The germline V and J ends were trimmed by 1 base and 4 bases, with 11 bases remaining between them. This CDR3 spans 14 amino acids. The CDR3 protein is CASSLGPGLYEQYF. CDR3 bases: TGTGCCAGCAGCTTAGGTCCAGGCCTTTACGAGCAGTACTTC.

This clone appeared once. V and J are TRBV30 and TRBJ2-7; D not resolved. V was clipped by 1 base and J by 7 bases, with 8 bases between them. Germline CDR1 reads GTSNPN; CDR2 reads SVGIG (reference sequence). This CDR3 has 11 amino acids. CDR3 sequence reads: CAWSARREQYF. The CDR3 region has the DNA TGTGCCTGGAGTGCCCGCCGGGAGCAGTACTTC.

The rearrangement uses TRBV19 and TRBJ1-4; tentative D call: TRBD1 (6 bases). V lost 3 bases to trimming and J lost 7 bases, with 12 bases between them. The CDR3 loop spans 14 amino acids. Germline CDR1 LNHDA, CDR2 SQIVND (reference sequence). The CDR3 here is CASSIGQGSEKLFF. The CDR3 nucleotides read TGTGCCAGTAGTATCGGTCAGGGGAGTGAAAAACTGTTTTTT. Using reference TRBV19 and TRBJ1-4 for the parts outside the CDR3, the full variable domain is DGGITQSPKYLFRKEGQNVTLSCEQNLNHDAMYWYRQDPGQGLRLIYYSQIVNDFQKGDIAEGYSVSREKKESFPLTVTSAQKNPTAFYLCASSIGQGSEKLFFGSGTQLSVL.

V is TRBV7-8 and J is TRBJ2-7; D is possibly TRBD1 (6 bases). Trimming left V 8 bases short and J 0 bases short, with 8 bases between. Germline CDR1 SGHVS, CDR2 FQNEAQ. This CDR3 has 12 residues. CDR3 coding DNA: TGTGCCAGCTTGGACAGCTCCTACGAGCAGTACTTC. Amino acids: CASLDSSYEQYF.

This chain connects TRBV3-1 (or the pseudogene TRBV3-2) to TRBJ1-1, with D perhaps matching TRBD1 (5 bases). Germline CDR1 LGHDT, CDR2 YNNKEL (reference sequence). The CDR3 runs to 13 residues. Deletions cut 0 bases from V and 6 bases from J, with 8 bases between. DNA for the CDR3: TGTGCCAGCAGCCAAGATCGGGGGTCTGAAGCTTTCTTT. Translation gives CASSQDRGSEAFF.

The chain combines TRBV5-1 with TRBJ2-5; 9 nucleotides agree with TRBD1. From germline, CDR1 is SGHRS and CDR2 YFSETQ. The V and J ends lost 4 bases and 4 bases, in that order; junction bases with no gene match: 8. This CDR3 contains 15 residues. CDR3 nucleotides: TGCGCCAGCAGCGGGGGACAGGGAGTGGGAGAGACCCAGTACTTC. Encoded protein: CASSGGQGVGETQYF. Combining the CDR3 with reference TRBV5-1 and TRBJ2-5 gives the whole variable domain KAGVTQTPRYLIKTRGQQVTLSCSPISGHRSVSWYQQTPGQGLQFLFEYFSETQRNKGNFPGRFSGRQFSNSRSEMNVSTLELGDSALYLCASSGGQGVGETQYFGPGTRLLVL.

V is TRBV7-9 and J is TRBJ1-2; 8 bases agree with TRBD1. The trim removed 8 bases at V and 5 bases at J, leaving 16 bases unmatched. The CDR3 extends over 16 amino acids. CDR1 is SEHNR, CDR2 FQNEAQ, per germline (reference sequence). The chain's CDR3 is CASVPLATGGSYGYTF. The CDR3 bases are TGTGCCAGCGTACCTCTTGCTACAGGGGGTTCATATGGCTACACCTTC.

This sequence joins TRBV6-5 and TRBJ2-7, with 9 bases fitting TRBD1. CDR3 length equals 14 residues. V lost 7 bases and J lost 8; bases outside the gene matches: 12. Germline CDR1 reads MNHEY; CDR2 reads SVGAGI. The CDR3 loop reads CASKTGTGQSKQYF. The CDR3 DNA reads TGTGCCAGCAAAACCGGGACAGGGCAAAGTAAGCAGTACTTC.

CDR3: CASSSGLAGGRGEQFF. Written as DNA, the CDR3 is TGTGCCAGCAGCTCGGGACTAGCGGGGGGCCGGGGTGAGCAGTTCTTC. This sequence joins TRBV11-3 and TRBJ2-1, with 15 bases lining up with TRBD2. After removal of 4 bases from V and 9 bases from J, the junction contained 7 bases not matched to a gene. The germline CDR1 and CDR2 sequences are SGHNT and YENEEA. The CDR3 contains 16 residues.

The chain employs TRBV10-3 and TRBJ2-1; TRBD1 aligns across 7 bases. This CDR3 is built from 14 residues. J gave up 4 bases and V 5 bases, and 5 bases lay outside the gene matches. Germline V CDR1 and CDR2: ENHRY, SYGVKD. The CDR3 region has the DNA TGTGCCATCAGTCCCGGGACAGCATACAATGAGCAGTTCTTC. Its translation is CAISPGTAYNEQFF.

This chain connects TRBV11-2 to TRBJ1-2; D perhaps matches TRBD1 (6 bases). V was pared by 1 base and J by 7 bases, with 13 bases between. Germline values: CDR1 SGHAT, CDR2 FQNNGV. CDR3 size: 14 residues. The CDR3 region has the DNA TGTGCCAGCAGCTTAGCAGGGGCCCCGCGTGGCTACACCTTC. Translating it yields CASSLAGAPRGYTF.

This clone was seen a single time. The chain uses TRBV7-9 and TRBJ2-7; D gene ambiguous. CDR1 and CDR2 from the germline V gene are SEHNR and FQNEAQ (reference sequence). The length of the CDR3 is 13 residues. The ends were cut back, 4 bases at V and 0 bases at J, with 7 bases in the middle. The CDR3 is CASSSPGSYEQYF. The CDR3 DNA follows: TGTGCCAGCAGCTCGCCGGGCTCCTACGAGCAGTACTTC.

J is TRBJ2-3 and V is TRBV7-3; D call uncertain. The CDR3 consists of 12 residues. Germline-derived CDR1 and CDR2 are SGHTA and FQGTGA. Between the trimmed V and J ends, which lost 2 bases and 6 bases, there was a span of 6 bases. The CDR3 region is CASSLPSDTQYF. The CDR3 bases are TGTGCCAGCAGCTTACCCTCCGATACGCAGTATTTT.

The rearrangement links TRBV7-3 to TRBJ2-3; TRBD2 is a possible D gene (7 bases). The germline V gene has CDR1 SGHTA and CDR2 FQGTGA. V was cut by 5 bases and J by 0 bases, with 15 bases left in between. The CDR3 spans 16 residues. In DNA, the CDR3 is TGTGCCAGCAGCCCCGCGGGGGCTTCTAGCACAGATACGCAGTATTTT. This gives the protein CASSPAGASSTDTQYF.

Here the CDR3 reads CASSEGHRIGYNEQFF. The CDR3, as DNA: TGTGCCAGCAGCGAGGGACACCGCATTGGGTACAATGAGCAGTTCTTC. This chain uses TRBV9 with TRBJ2-1, with a weak D call TRBD1 (6 bases). CDR3 size: 16 residues. Germline V CDR1 and CDR2: SGDLS, YYNGEE. V was pared by 3 bases and J by 4 bases, with 17 bases between.

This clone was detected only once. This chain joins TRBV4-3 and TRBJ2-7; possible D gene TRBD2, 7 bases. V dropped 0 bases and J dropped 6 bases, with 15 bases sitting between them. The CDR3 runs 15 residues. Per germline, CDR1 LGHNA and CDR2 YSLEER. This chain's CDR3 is CASSQESGGASEQYF. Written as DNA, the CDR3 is TGCGCCAGCAGCCAAGAGTCTGGGGGGGCCTCCGAGCAGTACTTC.

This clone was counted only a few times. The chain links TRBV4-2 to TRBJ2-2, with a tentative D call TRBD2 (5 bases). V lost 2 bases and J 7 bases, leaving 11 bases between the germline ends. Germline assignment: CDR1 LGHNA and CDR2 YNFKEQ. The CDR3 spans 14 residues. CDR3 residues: CASSQTEAGGELFF. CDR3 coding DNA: TGTGCCAGCAGCCAAACCGAGGCGGGCGGGGAGCTGTTTTTT.

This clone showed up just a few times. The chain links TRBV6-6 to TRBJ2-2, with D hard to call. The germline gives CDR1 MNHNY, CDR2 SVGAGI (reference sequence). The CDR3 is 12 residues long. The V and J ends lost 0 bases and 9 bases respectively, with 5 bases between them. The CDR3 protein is CASSYSSRELFF. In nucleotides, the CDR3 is TGTGCCAGCAGTTACTCCTCTAGGGAGCTGTTTTTT.

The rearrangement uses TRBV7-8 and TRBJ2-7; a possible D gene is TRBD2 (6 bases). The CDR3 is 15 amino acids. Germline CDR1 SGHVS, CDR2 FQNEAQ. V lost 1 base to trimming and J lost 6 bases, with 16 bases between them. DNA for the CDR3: TGTGCCAGCAGCTTAGTTTGGGGGGTAAGGGTCGAGCAGTACTTC. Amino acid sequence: CASSLVWGVRVEQYF.

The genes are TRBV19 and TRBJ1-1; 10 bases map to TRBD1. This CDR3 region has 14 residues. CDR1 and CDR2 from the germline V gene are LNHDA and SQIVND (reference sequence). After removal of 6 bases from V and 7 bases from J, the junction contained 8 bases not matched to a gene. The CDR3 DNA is TGTGCCAGTAGAACACCGGGACAGGGGTTTGAAGCTTTCTTT. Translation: CASRTPGQGFEAFF.

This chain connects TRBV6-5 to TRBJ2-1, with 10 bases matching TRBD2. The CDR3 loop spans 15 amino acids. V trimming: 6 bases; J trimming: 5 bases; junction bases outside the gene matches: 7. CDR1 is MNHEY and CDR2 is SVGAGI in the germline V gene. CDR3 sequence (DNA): TGTGCCAGCAGCGTACCCGGGACTAGCGACAATGAGCAGTTCTTC. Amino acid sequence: CASSVPGTSDNEQFF.